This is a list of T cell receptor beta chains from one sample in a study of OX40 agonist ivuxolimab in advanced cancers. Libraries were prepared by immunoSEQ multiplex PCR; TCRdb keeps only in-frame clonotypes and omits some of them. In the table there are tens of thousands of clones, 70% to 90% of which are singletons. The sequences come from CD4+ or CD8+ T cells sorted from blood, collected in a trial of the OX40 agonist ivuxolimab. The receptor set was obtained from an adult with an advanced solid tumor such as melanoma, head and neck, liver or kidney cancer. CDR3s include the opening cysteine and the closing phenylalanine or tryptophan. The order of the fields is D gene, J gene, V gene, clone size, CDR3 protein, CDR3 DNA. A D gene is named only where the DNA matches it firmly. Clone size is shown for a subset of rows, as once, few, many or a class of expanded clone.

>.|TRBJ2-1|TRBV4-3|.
CASSQEGLADGGEQFF
TGCGCCAGCAGCCAAGAGGGGTTAGCCGACGGGGGTGAGCAGTTCTTC
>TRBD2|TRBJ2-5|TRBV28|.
CASSLRLAGQETQYF
TGTGCCAGCAGTCTACGACTAGCGGGGCAAGAGACCCAGTACTTC
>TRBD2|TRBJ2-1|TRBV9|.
CASSVLLAGEGNEQFF
TGTGCCAGCAGCGTCTTACTAGCGGGAGAGGGAAATGAGCAGTTCTTC
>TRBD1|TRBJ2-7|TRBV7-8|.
CASSVGTGRGHEQYF
TGTGCCAGCAGCGTAGGGACAGGGAGAGGGCACGAGCAGTACTTC
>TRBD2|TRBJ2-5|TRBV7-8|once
CASSLRGKREGQETQYF
TGTGCCAGCAGCTTACGGGGGAAGCGGGAGGGCCAAGAGACCCAGTACTTC
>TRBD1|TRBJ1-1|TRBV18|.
CASSDGTGGNTEAFF
TGTGCCAGCTCAGACGGGACAGGCGGGAACACTGAAGCTTTCTTT
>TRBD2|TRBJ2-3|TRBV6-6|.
CASSYQLAGGTDTQYF
TGTGCCAGCAGTTACCAACTAGCGGGAGGCACAGATACGCAGTATTTT
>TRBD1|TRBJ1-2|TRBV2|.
CATPLGASTGAYGYTF
TGTGCCACACCCCTGGGAGCCTCTACAGGGGCCTATGGCTACACCTTC
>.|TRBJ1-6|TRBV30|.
CASDTVGNSPLHF
TGTGCCAGTGACACGGTAGGGAATTCACCCCTCCACTTT
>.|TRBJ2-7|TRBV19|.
CASSTQSYEQYF
TGTGCCAGTAGTACACAGTCCTACGAGCAGTACTTC
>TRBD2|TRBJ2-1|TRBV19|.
CASSPTSGRDEQFF
TGTGCCAGTAGTCCGACTAGCGGGCGCGATGAGCAGTTCTTC
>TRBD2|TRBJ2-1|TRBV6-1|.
CASSEGTSVNEQFF
TGTGCCAGCAGTGAAGGGACTAGCGTCAATGAGCAGTTCTTC
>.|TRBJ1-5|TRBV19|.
CASSIMDSGNQPQHF
TGTGCCAGTAGTATAATGGATTCGGGCAATCAGCCCCAGCATTTT
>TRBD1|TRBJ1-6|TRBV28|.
CASRGGQGRSPLHF
TGTGCCAGCAGGGGCGGACAGGGTCGATCACCCCTCCACTTT
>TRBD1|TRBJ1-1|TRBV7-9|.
CASSRGTDTEAFF
TGTGCCAGCAGCCGTGGGACAGACACTGAAGCTTTCTTT
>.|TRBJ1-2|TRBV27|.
CASRQGTGYGYTF
TGTGCCAGCCGCCAGGGGACGGGCTATGGCTACACCTTC
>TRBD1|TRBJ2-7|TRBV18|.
CASSPEQGIYEQYF
TGTGCCAGCTCACCCGAACAGGGGATCTACGAGCAGTACTTC
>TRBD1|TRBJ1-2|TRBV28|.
CASSRTGDGYTF
TGTGCCAGCAGTCGGACAGGGGATGGCTACACCTTC
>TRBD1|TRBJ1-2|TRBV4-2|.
CASSQVGGQGYGYTF
TGTGCCAGCAGCCAAGTAGGGGGACAGGGGTATGGCTACACCTTC
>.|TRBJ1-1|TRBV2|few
CASSEKWTEAFF
TGTGCCAGCAGTGAAAAATGGACTGAAGCTTTCTTT
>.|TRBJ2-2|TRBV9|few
CASSPSGTLNTGELFF
TGTGCCAGCAGCCCTTCCGGGACCCTGAACACCGGGGAGCTGTTTTTT
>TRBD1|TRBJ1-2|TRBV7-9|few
CASTPGQSRNYGYTF
TGTGCCAGCACCCCGGGACAGTCAAGAAACTATGGCTACACCTTC
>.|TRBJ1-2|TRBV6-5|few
CASSPYITSNYGYTF
TGTGCCAGCAGTCCGTACATTACCTCTAACTATGGCTACACCTTC
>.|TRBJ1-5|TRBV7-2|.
CASSLDRDQPQHF
TGTGCCAGCAGCTTAGACAGAGATCAGCCCCAGCATTTT
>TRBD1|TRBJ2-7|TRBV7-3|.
CASSRQGENYEQYF
TGTGCCAGCAGCCGACAGGGTGAAAACTACGAGCAGTACTTC
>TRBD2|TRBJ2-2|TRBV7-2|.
CASTRGSSDTGELFF
TGTGCCAGCACCCGCGGGAGTTCGGACACCGGGGAGCTGTTTTTT
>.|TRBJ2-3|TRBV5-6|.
CASRVQGKDTQYF
TGTGCCAGCAGGGTGCAGGGGAAGGATACGCAGTATTTT
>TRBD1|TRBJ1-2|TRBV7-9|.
CASSWTGGAGYTF
TGTGCCAGCAGCTGGACAGGGGGGGCAGGCTACACCTTC
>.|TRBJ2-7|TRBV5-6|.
CASSLGRPYEQYF
TGTGCCAGCAGCTTGGGACGGCCGTACGAGCAGTACTTC
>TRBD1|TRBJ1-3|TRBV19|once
CASSRQLQGRGNTIYF
TGTGCCAGTAGTAGGCAGCTACAGGGGAGAGGAAACACCATATATTTT
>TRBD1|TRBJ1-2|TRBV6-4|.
CASSETGGSYGYTF
TGTGCCAGCAGTGAAACAGGGGGCAGTTATGGCTACACCTTC
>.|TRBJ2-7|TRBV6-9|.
CASSFKGVLTHTLSYEQYF
TGTGCCAGCAGTTTTAAGGGCGTGTTGACCCATACCCTTTCCTACGAGCAGTACTTC
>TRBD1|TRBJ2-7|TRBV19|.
CASSTLQGVGLYEQYF
TGTGCCAGTAGTACTCTACAGGGGGTAGGACTCTACGAGCAGTACTTC
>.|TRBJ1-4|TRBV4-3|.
CASSQEGQGYEKLFF
TGCGCCAGCAGCCAAGAGGGCCAGGGATATGAAAAACTGTTTTTT
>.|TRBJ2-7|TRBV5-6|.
CASSLPAPPYEQYF
TGTGCCAGCAGCTTGCCAGCCCCACCCTACGAGCAGTACTTC
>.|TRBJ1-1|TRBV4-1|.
CASSQGALNTEAFF
TGCGCCAGCAGCCAAGGTGCGTTGAACACTGAAGCTTTCTTT
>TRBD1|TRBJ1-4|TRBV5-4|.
CASSLQGATNEKLFF
TGTGCCAGCAGCTTACAGGGGGCAACTAATGAAAAACTGTTTTTT
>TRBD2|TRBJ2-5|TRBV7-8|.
CASSPGLAAQETQYF
TGTGCCAGCAGCCCGGGACTAGCGGCACAAGAGACCCAGTACTTC
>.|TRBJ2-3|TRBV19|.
CASSGEDSTDTQYF
TGTGCCAGTAGTGGGGAAGACAGCACAGATACGCAGTATTTT
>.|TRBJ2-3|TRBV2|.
CASSELADPTDTQYF
TGTGCCAGCAGTGAATTAGCCGACCCCACAGATACGCAGTATTTT
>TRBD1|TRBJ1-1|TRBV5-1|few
CASSLDPGTGVWVVENTEAFF
TGCGCCAGCAGCTTGGACCCCGGGACAGGGGTTTGGGTTGTTGAGAACACTGAAGCTTTCTTT
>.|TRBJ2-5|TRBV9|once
CASSVAGGVGTYETQYF
TGTGCCAGCAGCGTAGCCGGAGGGGTGGGGACCTATGAGACCCAGTACTTC
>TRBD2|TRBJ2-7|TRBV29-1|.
CSVARREGFEQYF
TGCAGCGTTGCCCGGCGGGAGGGTTTCGAGCAGTACTTC
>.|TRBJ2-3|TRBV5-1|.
CASSLGTAADTQYF
TGCGCCAGCAGCTTGGGTACAGCAGCAGATACGCAGTATTTT
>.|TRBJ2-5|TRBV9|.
CASSVANTGRETQYF
TGTGCCAGCAGCGTAGCTAACACAGGGCGGGAGACCCAGTACTTC
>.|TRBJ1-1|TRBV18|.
CASSPSQDNTEAFF
TGTGCCAGCTCACCAAGCCAGGATAACACTGAAGCTTTCTTT
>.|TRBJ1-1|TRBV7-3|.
CASSLQVTEEAFF
TGTGCCAGCAGCTTACAGGTGACAGAGGAAGCTTTCTTT
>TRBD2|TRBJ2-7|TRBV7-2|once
CASSLISGLAGLSYEQYF
TGTGCCAGCAGCTTAATATCCGGACTAGCGGGGCTCTCCTACGAGCAGTACTTC